Below, one TCR beta chain is given with its context. What it binds is not known. The data were taken from a study of shared clonotypes between healthy human individuals. Study-level results: A handful of donors held about 5% of naive CD4 clonotypes in common. The study generally estimated greater richness for naive than memory subsets.

Here immunoSEQ multiplex PCR was the method, and the copy in TCRdb shows in-frame clones only, minus some. This table has some 2.1 million clones, about 93% appearing once. The germline V gene has CDR1 MNHEY and CDR2 SMNVEV (reference sequence). V lost 4 bases, J lost 8 bases, and 9 bases stayed unmatched. The CDR3 covers 16 residues. The naive CD8 population came from CD45RO-negative cells selected for CCR7, without terminally differentiated effector memory CD45RA+ cells. Sequencing was performed on naive CD8+ T cells from PBMCs. The gene calls are TRBV27 and TRBJ2-1; 12 positions match TRBD2. The TCR originated in a man between 18 and 29 years old in good health. Some clones in this sample may be carry-over from other donors' samples. The CDR3, as DNA: TGTGCCAGCAGTTATCACCTAGCGGGAGGGGGGGATGAGCAGTTCTTC. This encodes CASSYHLAGGGDEQFF.